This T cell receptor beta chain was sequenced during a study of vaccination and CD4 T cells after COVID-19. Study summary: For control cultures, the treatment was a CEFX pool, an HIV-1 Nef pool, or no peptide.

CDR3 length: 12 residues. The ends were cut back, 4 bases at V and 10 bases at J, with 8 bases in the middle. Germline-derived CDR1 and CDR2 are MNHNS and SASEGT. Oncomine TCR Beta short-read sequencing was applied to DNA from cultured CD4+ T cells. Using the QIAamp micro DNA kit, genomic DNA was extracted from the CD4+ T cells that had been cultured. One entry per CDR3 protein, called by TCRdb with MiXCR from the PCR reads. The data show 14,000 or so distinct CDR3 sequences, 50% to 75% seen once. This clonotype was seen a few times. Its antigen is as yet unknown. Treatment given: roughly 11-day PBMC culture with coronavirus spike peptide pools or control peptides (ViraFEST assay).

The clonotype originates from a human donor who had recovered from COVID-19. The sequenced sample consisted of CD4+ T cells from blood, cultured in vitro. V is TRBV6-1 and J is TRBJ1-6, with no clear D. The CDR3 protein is CASSGPLSPLHF. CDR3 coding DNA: TGTGCCAGCAGTGGCCCCCTGTCACCCCTCCACTTT.